Listed here are 2 T cell receptor beta chains from one sample, sequenced in a study of T cells expressing NK-cell markers. After re-calling the 5' RACE reads, TCRdb lists one entry per CDR3 protein, DNA absent. The record lists some 500,000 distinct CDR3 sequences, of which the ten most abundant hold 1.4%. Specimen: blood T cells: a sorted CD56 or NKG2C T cell subset, CD4+ or CD8+ T cells, or bulk PBMC T cells (not recorded which). These receptors were obtained from a woman between 45 and 65 years old in good health.

V usage is TRBV28 and J usage is TRBJ2-1; TCRdb calls TRBD2, which cannot be checked without DNA. The germline V gene encodes CDR1 MDHEN and CDR2 SYDVKM. The CDR3 spans 13 residues. CDR3 residues: CASSLFPGPEQFF.

The chain recombines TRBV7-8 with TRBJ2-1; the TCRdb call, TRBD2, lacks DNA for checking. The CDR3 extends over 16 amino acids. Germline assignment: CDR1 SGHVS and CDR2 FQNEAQ. CDR3 sequence: CASSTQRVVVYNEQFF.